A single T cell receptor (beta chain) is shown here with its context. Antigen: not known. This specimen belongs to a study of cytomegalovirus exposure and HLA in healthy donors. About the study: Earlier findings included roughly 120 million unique TCR beta sequences obtained from roughly 200 million T cells. In an early release, HLA-typed donors contributed tens of millions of unique TCR sequences.

Use of 60 Vbeta and 13 Jbeta primers characterized the PCR. Sequenced by immunoSEQ multiplex PCR; TCRdb stores in-frame clones only, minus some. Found here are tens of thousands of clones, around 80% of them singletons; the top ten hold 9.7%. The CDR3 is made up of 16 amino acids. Germline trimming cut 4 bases from V and 3 bases from J; bases unmatched to any gene: 9. Germline V gives CDR1 LNHDA, CDR2 SQIVND (reference sequence). Findings of the study overall: Cytomegalovirus-associated TCR beta chains were listed, numbering approximately 150.

This TCR was sampled from a middle-aged man in good health and CMV-seronegative. V is TRBV19 and J is TRBJ2-5, with 9 bases aligning to TRBD1. Sequencing input: PBMCs. CDR3 region: CASSTRTGDRKETQYF. The CDR3 DNA follows: TGTGCCAGTAGTACAAGGACAGGGGACCGAAAAGAGACCCAGTACTTC.